The 8 T cell receptor beta chains below all came from one sample that was sequenced in a study of blood T cells in healthy people across ages. A second PCR, run for roughly 7 to 11 cycles, used a sample-barcoded 5' primer plus a J-beta primer mix. TCRdb re-called the 5' RACE reads with MiXCR, one entry per CDR3 protein. Of 1.5 million to 2 million distinct CDR3 sequences listed, just under 50% are singletons. Sequencing used blood. These receptors were taken from a woman in her thirties or forties in good health.

The chain couples TRBV25-1 to TRBJ1-1, with D hard to call. Germline V CDR1 and CDR2: MGHDK, SYGVNS. Trimming took 6 bases from V and 0 from J, leaving 8 bases between them. The CDR3 length is 13 residues. The CDR3 is CASRGALNTEAFF. CDR3 nucleotide sequence: TGTGCCAGCAGGGGTGCGCTGAACACTGAAGCTTTCTTT.

The V and J genes are TRBV14 and TRBJ2-1, with 8 bases identical to TRBD2. V lost 4 bases, J lost 0 bases, and 5 bases stayed unmatched. The CDR3 loop spans 16 amino acids. Looked up from germline, CDR1 is SGHDN and CDR2 is FVKESK. CDR3 coding DNA: TGTGCCAGCAGCCGACAGCGGGGGATCTCCTACAATGAGCAGTTCTTC. Its protein product is CASSRQRGISYNEQFF.

The rearrangement joins TRBV7-9 to TRBJ1-5, with no clear D. V gave up 5 bases and J gave up 9 bases, with 26 bases separating them. The CDR3 is 17 amino acids. Looked up from germline, CDR1 is SEHNR and CDR2 is FQNEAQ (reference sequence). The chain's CDR3 is CASSLPLQDGRPGPQHF. The CDR3 DNA follows: TGTGCCAGCAGCCTTCCCCTCCAGGACGGCCGACCAGGGCCCCAGCATTTT. The variable domain in full, completed from reference TRBV7-9 and TRBJ1-5, reads DTGVSQNPRHKITKRGQNVTFRCDPISEHNRLYWYRQTLGQGPEFLTYFQNEAQLEKSRLLSDRFSAERPKGSFSTLEIQRTEQGDSAMYLCASSLPLQDGRPGPQHFGDGTRLSIL.

This clonotype turned up a few times. V is TRBV3-1 and J is TRBJ2-7; 10 positions agree with TRBD1. The CDR3 covers 15 residues. CDR1 is LGHDT, CDR2 YNNKEL, per germline (reference sequence). The ends lost 1 base at V and 7 bases at J; junction bases unmatched: 7. CDR3 coding DNA: TGTGCCAGCAGCCAAGCCGGGACAGGGGTGTGGGAGCAGTACTTC. Its protein product is CASSQAGTGVWEQYF.

The chain recombines TRBV27 with TRBJ1-1; the D is unclear. The CDR3 totals 14 residues. Germline lookup yields CDR1 MNHEY and CDR2 SMNVEV (reference sequence). V lost 3 bases and J lost 4, with 12 bases in between. CDR3 sequence: CASSFAGRSTEAFF. As DNA, the CDR3 is TGTGCCAGCAGTTTCGCAGGCCGAAGCACTGAAGCTTTCTTT.

The gene calls are TRBV10-3 and TRBJ2-3; no reliable D call. Trimming shortened V by 0 bases and J by 2 bases, and 15 bases separated the two germline ends. Germline CDR1 is ENHRY and CDR2 is SYGVKD. The CDR3 sequence is 17 residues long. The CDR3 protein is CAISESGRPRPTDTQYF. CDR3 sequence (DNA): TGTGCCATCAGTGAGTCTGGACGTCCTAGACCCACAGATACGCAGTATTTT.

The J gene is TRBJ2-2, the V gene TRBV9; weak D call: TRBD2 (6 bases). From germline, CDR1 is SGDLS and CDR2 YYNGEE. The CDR3 contains 14 residues. V lost 4 bases and J lost 4, with 11 bases in between. The CDR3 region is CASSPNGGTGELFF. In DNA, the CDR3 is TGTGCCAGCAGCCCCAACGGGGGCACCGGGGAGCTGTTTTTT.

The rearrangement uses TRBV15 and TRBJ1-6; maybe TRBD1 (5 bases). Looked up from germline, CDR1 is LNHNV and CDR2 is YYDKDF (reference sequence). Trimming shortened V by 2 bases and J by 9 bases, and 11 bases separated the two germline ends. This CDR3 contains 14 residues. The CDR3 here is CATSRSRAISPLHF. CDR3 bases: TGTGCCACCAGCAGATCCAGGGCCATTTCACCCCTCCACTTT.